The sample holds many counts of the clone carrying this TCR beta chain. No antigen is known for it. How the authors handled the data: Between-group CDR3 differences, defined by clinicopathological status, yielded a distant-metastasis classifier for papillary thyroid cancer. TCRdb re-clonotyped the PCR reads through MiXCR. What appears here as the V and J calls and clone size reflects TCRdb's work, not the paper's. In the table there are tens of thousands of clones, approximately 20% of which are singletons. Each patient came to thyroid surgery without any prior treatment (of any kind). This sample is part of a study of metastatic and nonmetastatic thyroid tumors. In the study overall: Patients with malignant and benign thyroid disease provided blood and tumor or nodule tissue, whose repertoires were compared. Study results and limitations: Benign nodules reportedly had significantly lower TCR beta diversity than malignant thyroid tumors in blood and tumor.

The germline gives CDR1 MNHEY, CDR2 SVGAGI. This CDR3 has 14 residues. Trimming pared 0 bases from V and 5 bases from J, leaving 9 bases between. The sequence came from a male donor with papillary thyroid cancer or a benign thyroid nodule (not recorded which). Some clones in this sample may be carry-over from other donors' samples. The chain joins TRBV6-5 to TRBJ2-3, with D maybe TRBD2 (5 bases). Material: blood. Here the CDR3 reads CASSYSSGKDTQYF. The CDR3 DNA sequence: TGTGCCAGCAGTTACTCGTCGGGGAAAGATACGCAGTATTTT.